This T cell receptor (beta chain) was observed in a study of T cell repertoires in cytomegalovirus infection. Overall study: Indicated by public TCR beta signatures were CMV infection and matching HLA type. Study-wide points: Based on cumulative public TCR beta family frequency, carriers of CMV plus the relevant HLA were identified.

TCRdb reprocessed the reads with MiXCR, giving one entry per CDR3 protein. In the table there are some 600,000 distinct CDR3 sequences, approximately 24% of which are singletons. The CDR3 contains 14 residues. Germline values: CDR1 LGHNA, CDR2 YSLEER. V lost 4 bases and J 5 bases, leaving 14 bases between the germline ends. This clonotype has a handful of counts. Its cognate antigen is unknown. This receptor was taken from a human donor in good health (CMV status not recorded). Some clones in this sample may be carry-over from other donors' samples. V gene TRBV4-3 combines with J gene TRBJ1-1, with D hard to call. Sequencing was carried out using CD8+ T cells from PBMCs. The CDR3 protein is CASSPGGSFTEAFF. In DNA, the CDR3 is TGCGCCAGCAGCCCTGGCGGGAGTTTTACTGAAGCTTTCTTT.